A selection of T cell receptor beta chains follows, all from one sample in a study of blood T cells in healthy people across ages. TCRdb re-called the 5' RACE reads through MiXCR, storing one row per CDR3 protein. The sample comprises 1.5 million to 2 million distinct CDR3 sequences, about 49% of which are singletons, and roughly 2.1% rests with the top ten. Sequenced material: blood. These receptors were obtained from a woman aged 40 to 50 in good health. Each CDR3 is given with its conserved first and last residue. The D gene is left open where the match is weak. Rows give clone size only sometimes, using once, few, many, or a class for an expanded clone.

j_call d_call v_call clone_size cdr3_aa cdr3_nt
TRBJ2-1 - TRBV9 - CASSVTLATYNEQFF TGTGCCAGCAGCGTAACGCTAGCAACCTACAATGAGCAGTTCTTC
TRBJ2-1 TRBD2 TRBV7-2 - CASSPGWRGGVVGYNEQFF TGTGCCAGCAGCCCAGGGTGGCGGGGGGGGGTTGTGGGCTACAATGAGCAGTTCTTC
TRBJ2-3 - TRBV29-1 - CSGEGGHTDTQYF TGCAGCGGTGAGGGTGGACACACAGATACGCAGTATTTT
TRBJ2-1 TRBD2 TRBV5-1 many CASSLGGTSGYNEQFF TGTGCCAGCAGCTTAGGTGGGACTAGCGGGTACAATGAGCAGTTCTTC
TRBJ2-1 TRBD2 TRBV15 - CATNEGLAGHNEQFF TGTGCCACCAACGAAGGACTAGCGGGCCACAATGAGCAGTTCTTC
TRBJ2-1 - TRBV9 - CASSVCGSAGYNEQFF TGTGCCAGCAGCGTATGCGGTAGCGCAGGGTACAATGAGCAGTTCTTC
TRBJ2-5 - TRBV11-2 - CASSSGLTETQYF TGTGCCAGCAGCTCGGGGCTCACGGAGACCCAGTACTTC
TRBJ2-1 - TRBV28 once CASGEIRSYNEQFF TGTGCCAGCGGGGAGATCCGCTCCTACAATGAGCAGTTCTTC
TRBJ2-7 - TRBV3-1 - CASSQAEVTKCSYEQYF TGTGCCAGCAGCCAAGCGGAGGTGACGAAGTGCTCCTACGAGCAGTACTTC
TRBJ2-5 TRBD1 TRBV4-3 - CASSQDLGRGHEQYF TGCGCCAGCAGCCAAGATCTAGGCAGGGGGCATGAGCAGTACTTC
TRBJ2-3 TRBD2 TRBV6-5 - CASSPVGTNTDTQYF TGTGCCAGCAGTCCTGTAGGGACTAACACAGATACGCAGTATTTT
TRBJ2-3 TRBD2 TRBV2 - CASSEALAGGLDTQYF TGTGCCAGCAGTGAAGCCCTAGCGGGGGGCTTAGATACGCAGTATTTT
TRBJ2-4 - TRBV18 few CASSPRTAKNIQYF TGTGCCAGCTCACCACGGACAGCCAAAAACATTCAGTACTTC
TRBJ2-5 - TRBV3-1 - CASSRTRALQETQYF TGTGCCAGCAGCCGAACTCGAGCGCTCCAAGAGACCCAGTACTTC
TRBJ2-1 TRBD1 TRBV15 once CATSTDVGGAYNEQFF TGTGCCACCAGCACCGACGTAGGGGGCGCCTACAATGAGCAGTTCTTC
TRBJ1-1 TRBD1 TRBV20-1 - CSATGEMNTEAFF TGCAGTGCCACAGGGGAAATGAACACTGAAGCTTTCTTT
TRBJ2-5 TRBD2 TRBV15 - CATSRDLTSGGPGETQYF TGTGCCACCAGCAGAGATCTGACTAGCGGGGGGCCAGGAGAGACCCAGTACTTC
TRBJ2-1 TRBD2 TRBV6-2/TRBV6-3 - CASSFGTSGGAWQFF TGTGCCAGCAGTTTCGGGACTAGCGGGGGGGCCTGGCAGTTCTTC
TRBJ1-2 TRBD1 TRBV27 - CASSSNRDREANYGYTF TGTGCCAGCAGTTCCAACCGGGACAGGGAAGCTAACTATGGCTACACCTTC
TRBJ2-7 - TRBV6-2/TRBV6-3 few CASSYFLGEANYEQYF TGTGCCAGCAGTTACTTTCTGGGGGAGGCCAATTACGAGCAGTACTTC
TRBJ2-5 - TRBV7-9 - CASSQGGAIPQTQYF TGTGCCAGCAGCCAAGGCGGGGCCATCCCTCAGACCCAGTACTTC
TRBJ2-3 - TRBV7-2 few CASSSGLTLTDTQYF TGTGCCAGCAGCTCTGGACTCACCCTCACAGATACGCAGTATTTT
TRBJ2-7 TRBD1 TRBV7-6 - CASSLAGTGIGEQYF TGTGCCAGCAGCTTAGCGGGGACAGGTATCGGCGAGCAGTACTTC
TRBJ2-5 - TRBV5-1 - CASSPTRGPTSPTLRGDQYF TGCGCCAGCAGCCCGACTCGGGGGCCCACTAGCCCAACCCTCAGGGGGGACCAGTACTTC
TRBJ1-1 TRBD1 TRBV9 - CASSARTGRDTEAFF TGTGCCAGCAGCGCGCGGACAGGGAGAGATACTGAAGCTTTCTTT
TRBJ2-3 TRBD2 TRBV6-2/TRBV6-3 few CASRTTKRGTTDTQYF TGTGCCAGCAGAACAACTAAGCGGGGGACCACAGATACGCAGTATTTT
TRBJ2-6 - TRBV27 - CASSLRTGSSGANVLTF TGTGCCAGCAGTTTAAGAACAGGGAGCTCTGGGGCCAACGTCCTGACTTTC
TRBJ2-5 - TRBV9 - CASSVALGTPYF -
TRBJ2-3 TRBD1 TRBV7-2 - CASSPRTGTTDTQYF TGTGCCAGCAGCCCAAGGACAGGGACCACAGATACGCAGTATTTT